The source of this TCR beta chain is a study of tumor and adjacent non-tumor tissue in lung cancer. General study points: Significantly higher TCR diversity was found in tumor than normal lung. Tumor TCR diversity, when higher, was linked to shorter survival.

The template was RNA from unsorted bulk tissue. Newly diagnosed lung cancer patients had thoracic surgery in China, August–late 2014, without prior chemotherapy. The CDR3 runs 11 residues. Trimming took 6 bases from V and 2 from J, leaving 7 bases between them. Germline-derived CDR1 and CDR2 are SQVTM and ANQGSEA. This clonotype was detected ten times or more. Its specificity is not known. A modified ARM-PCR protocol with three rounds of nested PCR amplified TCRbeta. TCRdb re-called the multiplex PCR reads through MiXCR, storing one row per CDR3 protein. This table holds tens of thousands of distinct CDR3 sequences, under 80% found once.

The genes are TRBV29-1 and TRBJ1-1; D not resolved. The sequence derives from a woman between 45 and 65 years old with non-small cell lung cancer. What was sequenced was lung tumor tissue. The CDR3 region has the DNA TGCAGCGTCGTACCTAACACTGAAGCTTTCTTT. Its translation is CSVVPNTEAFF.